This is a list of T cell receptor beta chains from one sample in a study of blood T cell repertoires in COVID-19. The assay was immunoSEQ multiplex PCR, and TCRdb's table has in-frame clones only and misses some. In the table there are about 250,000 clones, roughly 87% of which are singletons. Sequenced sample: peripheral blood. All receptors come from a young man with active or convalescent COVID-19. CDR3s include the opening cysteine and the closing phenylalanine or tryptophan. A D gene is named only where the DNA matches it firmly. A row's size may be missing; if present it is once, few, many or a size class.

v_call: TRBV7-9
d_call: TRBD1
clone_size: NA
j_call: TRBJ2-1
cdr3_aa: CASSAQGALNEQFF
cdr3_nt: TGTGCCAGCAGCGCACAGGGGGCCCTCAATGAGCAGTTCTTC

v_call: TRBV7-9
d_call: NA
clone_size: NA
j_call: TRBJ1-2
cdr3_aa: CASSFRSGASDGYTF
cdr3_nt: TGTGCCAGCAGCTTCAGGTCCGGGGCTAGCGATGGCTACACCTTC

v_call: TRBV19
d_call: NA
clone_size: NA
j_call: TRBJ1-6
cdr3_aa: CASSISGEWRSPLHF
cdr3_nt: TGTGCCAGTAGTATCTCCGGGGAATGGCGGTCACCCCTCCACTTT

v_call: TRBV21-1
d_call: NA
clone_size: NA
j_call: TRBJ1-5
cdr3_aa: CASSVRQVLNQPQHF
cdr3_nt: TGTGCCAGCAGCGTGAGACAGGTTCTCAATCAGCCCCAGCATTTT

v_call: TRBV5-5
d_call: TRBD2
clone_size: NA
j_call: TRBJ2-5
cdr3_aa: CASQRGVGETQYF
cdr3_nt: TGTGCCAGCCAACGGGGGGTCGGGGAGACCCAGTACTTC

v_call: TRBV5-6
d_call: NA
clone_size: NA
j_call: TRBJ1-5
cdr3_aa: CASSLQGGDPPQHF
cdr3_nt: TGTGCCAGCAGCTTGCAGGGTGGGGATCCGCCCCAGCATTTT

v_call: TRBV12-5
d_call: TRBD1
clone_size: NA
j_call: TRBJ1-2
cdr3_aa: CASGLPGQSGYTF
cdr3_nt: TGTGCTAGTGGTTTGCCGGGACAGTCTGGCTACACCTTC

v_call: TRBV7-8
d_call: NA
clone_size: NA
j_call: TRBJ2-3
cdr3_aa: CASSLDRNTDTQYF
cdr3_nt: TGTGCCAGCAGCTTAGACAGAAACACAGATACGCAGTATTTT

v_call: TRBV27
d_call: TRBD2
clone_size: NA
j_call: TRBJ2-2
cdr3_aa: CASSRLAGGTGELFF
cdr3_nt: TGTGCCAGCAGTAGACTAGCGGGAGGGACCGGGGAGCTGTTTTTT

v_call: TRBV10-3
d_call: NA
clone_size: NA
j_call: TRBJ1-3
cdr3_aa: CAIRRDLRNTIYF
cdr3_nt: TGTGCCATCCGACGGGATCTACGAAACACCATATATTTT

v_call: TRBV7-2
d_call: TRBD1
clone_size: NA
j_call: TRBJ2-3
cdr3_aa: CASSRTGQGTDTQYF
cdr3_nt: TGTGCCAGCAGTCGAACGGGACAGGGAACAGATACGCAGTATTTT

v_call: TRBV7-2
d_call: TRBD1
clone_size: NA
j_call: TRBJ1-2
cdr3_aa: CASSYRTGAHTSYGYTF
cdr3_nt: TGTGCCAGCAGCTACCGGACAGGGGCGCACACTTCCTATGGCTACACCTTC

v_call: TRBV9
d_call: NA
clone_size: NA
j_call: TRBJ2-3
cdr3_aa: CASSVALLDTQYF
cdr3_nt: TGTGCCAGCAGCGTAGCACTTTTGGATACGCAGTATTTT

v_call: TRBV10-3
d_call: NA
clone_size: NA
j_call: TRBJ2-3
cdr3_aa: CAISELGAASTDTQYF
cdr3_nt: TGTGCCATCAGTGAGCTGGGGGCCGCATCCACAGATACGCAGTATTTT

v_call: TRBV10-2
d_call: NA
clone_size: NA
j_call: TRBJ1-2
cdr3_aa: CASSELRSYGYTF
cdr3_nt: TGCGCCAGCAGTGAGTTGAGAAGTTATGGCTACACCTTC

v_call: TRBV27
d_call: NA
clone_size: NA
j_call: TRBJ2-6
cdr3_aa: CASRLTRSGANVLTF
cdr3_nt: TGTGCCAGCAGGTTGACACGCTCTGGGGCCAACGTCCTGACTTTC

v_call: TRBV19
d_call: TRBD1
clone_size: NA
j_call: TRBJ2-1
cdr3_aa: CASSSMPGTESYNEQFF
cdr3_nt: TGTGCCAGTAGTTCAATGCCCGGGACAGAGTCCTACAATGAGCAGTTCTTC

v_call: TRBV9
d_call: NA
clone_size: NA
j_call: TRBJ1-2
cdr3_aa: CASSAPLRDSGNYGYTF
cdr3_nt: TGTGCCAGCAGCGCCCCCCTCCGGGACTCAGGGAACTATGGCTACACCTTC

v_call: TRBV12-3/TRBV12-4
d_call: NA
clone_size: NA
j_call: TRBJ1-3
cdr3_aa: CASRRITGNTIYF
cdr3_nt: TGTGCCAGCCGGAGGATTACTGGAAACACCATATATTTT

v_call: TRBV6-2/TRBV6-3
d_call: NA
clone_size: NA
j_call: TRBJ2-7
cdr3_aa: CASSPEGRGPYEQYF
cdr3_nt: TGTGCCAGCAGCCCCGAGGGGCGGGGACCCTACGAGCAGTACTTC

v_call: TRBV7-9
d_call: NA
clone_size: NA
j_call: TRBJ1-4
cdr3_aa: CASSFTGRVEKLFF
cdr3_nt: TGTGCCAGCAGCTTTACAGGGAGGGTGGAAAAACTGTTTTTT

v_call: TRBV28
d_call: TRBD1
clone_size: NA
j_call: TRBJ2-7
cdr3_aa: CASSLSGQGPREQYF
cdr3_nt: TGTGCCAGCAGTCTTTCGGGACAGGGGCCCCGCGAGCAGTACTTC

v_call: TRBV6-5
d_call: TRBD1
clone_size: NA
j_call: TRBJ1-2
cdr3_aa: CANTPGQGDYGYTF
cdr3_nt: TGTGCCAACACACCGGGACAGGGAGACTATGGCTACACCTTC

v_call: TRBV7-9
d_call: TRBD1
clone_size: NA
j_call: TRBJ2-5
cdr3_aa: CASSALQGARETQYF
cdr3_nt: TGTGCCAGCAGCGCCCTACAGGGGGCGCGGGAGACCCAGTACTTC

v_call: TRBV30
d_call: TRBD2
clone_size: NA
j_call: TRBJ2-1
cdr3_aa: CAWRDSGGYNEQFF
cdr3_nt: TGTGCCTGGAGGGATAGCGGGGGATACAATGAGCAGTTCTTC

v_call: TRBV7-8
d_call: NA
clone_size: NA
j_call: TRBJ2-1
cdr3_aa: CASSSLSRGDYNEQFF
cdr3_nt: TGTGCCAGCAGCTCCTTAAGCAGGGGGGACTACAATGAGCAGTTCTTC

v_call: TRBV5-4
d_call: NA
clone_size: NA
j_call: TRBJ1-1
cdr3_aa: CASSLVRGLNTEAFF
cdr3_nt: TGTGCCAGCAGCTTGGTACGGGGGTTGAACACTGAAGCTTTCTTT

v_call: TRBV19
d_call: TRBD2
clone_size: NA
j_call: TRBJ2-7
cdr3_aa: CASSTSGSKYEQYF
cdr3_nt: TGTGCCAGTAGTACTAGCGGGAGTAAGTACGAGCAGTACTTC

v_call: TRBV18
d_call: TRBD2
clone_size: NA
j_call: TRBJ2-5
cdr3_aa: CASSQLADQETQYF
cdr3_nt: TGTGCCAGCTCACAACTAGCGGACCAAGAGACCCAGTACTTC

v_call: TRBV27
d_call: NA
clone_size: NA
j_call: TRBJ2-5
cdr3_aa: CASSFDRTNQETQYF
cdr3_nt: TGTGCCAGCAGTTTTGACAGGACAAACCAAGAGACCCAGTACTTC

v_call: TRBV5-1
d_call: NA
clone_size: NA
j_call: TRBJ2-1
cdr3_aa: CASSLGAARTYNEQFF
cdr3_nt: TGCGCCAGCAGCTTGGGAGCGGCCCGAACCTACAATGAGCAGTTCTTC

v_call: TRBV7-9
d_call: NA
clone_size: NA
j_call: TRBJ1-3
cdr3_aa: CASSSPRGPGNTIYF
cdr3_nt: TGTGCCAGCAGCTCTCCTCGTGGGCCCGGAAACACCATATATTTT

v_call: TRBV2
d_call: NA
clone_size: once
j_call: TRBJ2-3
cdr3_aa: CASSPYTDTQYF
cdr3_nt: TGTGCCAGCAGCCCCTATACAGATACGCAGTATTTT

v_call: TRBV14
d_call: NA
clone_size: once
j_call: TRBJ1-6
cdr3_aa: CASSNRISSYNSPLHF
cdr3_nt: TGTGCCAGCAGCAACAGGATTTCATCCTATAATTCACCCCTCCACTTT

v_call: TRBV11-2
d_call: TRBD2
clone_size: NA
j_call: TRBJ2-5
cdr3_aa: CASRLAGAGETQYF
cdr3_nt: TGTGCCAGCAGACTAGCGGGGGCCGGAGAGACCCAGTACTTC

v_call: TRBV15
d_call: TRBD2
clone_size: once
j_call: TRBJ2-3
cdr3_aa: CATSRDLSGGGDTQYF
cdr3_nt: TGTGCCACCAGCAGAGATCTTAGCGGGGGAGGAGATACGCAGTATTTT

v_call: TRBV6-6
d_call: NA
clone_size: NA
j_call: TRBJ1-3
cdr3_aa: CASSLGGGPPSGNTIYF
cdr3_nt: TGTGCCAGCAGTCTTGGCGGGGGTCCCCCCTCTGGAAACACCATATATTTT

v_call: TRBV6-6
d_call: NA
clone_size: NA
j_call: TRBJ2-1
cdr3_aa: CASRKPGDNEQFF
cdr3_nt: TGTGCCAGCAGGAAACCGGGGGATAATGAGCAGTTCTTC

v_call: TRBV10-3
d_call: NA
clone_size: NA
j_call: TRBJ1-2
cdr3_aa: CAISEVPGYYGYTF
cdr3_nt: TGTGCCATCAGTGAGGTTCCAGGGTACTATGGCTACACCTTC

v_call: TRBV3-1/TRBV3-2
d_call: NA
clone_size: NA
j_call: TRBJ2-7
cdr3_aa: CASSQDASGLVCSYEQYF
cdr3_nt: TGTGCCAGCAGCCAAGACGCCTCAGGGTTGGTGTGTTCCTACGAGCAGTACTTC

v_call: TRBV30
d_call: NA
clone_size: NA
j_call: TRBJ1-3
cdr3_aa: CAWSVPETDGNTIYF
cdr3_nt: TGTGCCTGGAGTGTACCCGAGACAGACGGAAACACCATATATTTT

v_call: TRBV6-2/TRBV6-3
d_call: NA
clone_size: NA
j_call: TRBJ1-1
cdr3_aa: CASSSPRGTNTEAFF
cdr3_nt: TGTGCCAGCAGTTCTCCCCGGGGGACGAACACTGAAGCTTTCTTT

v_call: TRBV2
d_call: TRBD1
clone_size: NA
j_call: TRBJ1-1
cdr3_aa: CASRGQSNTEAFF
cdr3_nt: TGTGCCAGCAGGGGACAGTCGAACACTGAAGCTTTCTTT

v_call: TRBV5-6
d_call: NA
clone_size: NA
j_call: TRBJ1-5
cdr3_aa: CASSAWTRDQPQHF
cdr3_nt: TGTGCCAGCAGTGCTTGGACAAGGGATCAGCCCCAGCATTTT

v_call: TRBV27
d_call: TRBD2
clone_size: once
j_call: TRBJ2-3
cdr3_aa: CATETSGAVTQYF
cdr3_nt: TGTGCCACCGAGACTAGCGGGGCCGTCACGCAGTATTTT

v_call: TRBV7-2
d_call: TRBD2
clone_size: NA
j_call: TRBJ2-1
cdr3_aa: CASSFRTSGGARNEQFF
cdr3_nt: TGTGCCAGCAGCTTCCGGACTAGCGGGGGGGCCCGCAATGAGCAGTTCTTC

v_call: TRBV3-1/TRBV3-2
d_call: NA
clone_size: once
j_call: TRBJ2-3
cdr3_aa: CASSQYKRGTDTQYF
cdr3_nt: TGTGCCAGCAGCCAGTACAAACGTGGCACAGATACGCAGTATTTT

v_call: TRBV19
d_call: NA
clone_size: NA
j_call: TRBJ1-1
cdr3_aa: CASSVALSTEAFF
cdr3_nt: TGTGCCAGTAGTGTTGCATTGAGCACTGAAGCTTTCTTT

v_call: TRBV6-6
d_call: TRBD1
clone_size: once
j_call: TRBJ1-5
cdr3_aa: CASSADRGRNQPQHF
cdr3_nt: TGTGCCAGCAGTGCGGACAGGGGGAGAAATCAGCCCCAGCATTTT

v_call: TRBV7-3
d_call: NA
clone_size: NA
j_call: TRBJ1-1
cdr3_aa: CASSLWGEDTEAFF
cdr3_nt: TGTGCCAGCAGCTTATGGGGGGAGGACACTGAAGCTTTCTTT

v_call: TRBV9
d_call: TRBD2
clone_size: NA
j_call: TRBJ2-1
cdr3_aa: CASSATSGTYNEQFF
cdr3_nt: TGTGCCAGCAGCGCGACTAGCGGAACCTACAATGAGCAGTTCTTC

v_call: TRBV19
d_call: NA
clone_size: NA
j_call: TRBJ2-5
cdr3_aa: CASSIPGGTETQYF
cdr3_nt: TGTGCCAGTAGTATACCGGGGGGCACAGAGACCCAGTACTTC

v_call: TRBV19
d_call: NA
clone_size: NA
j_call: TRBJ2-1
cdr3_aa: CASSRLANEQFF
cdr3_nt: TGTGCCAGTAGTCGGCTAGCCAATGAGCAGTTCTTC

v_call: TRBV15
d_call: TRBD1
clone_size: NA
j_call: TRBJ1-2
cdr3_aa: CATSRVTRQGYGYTF
cdr3_nt: TGTGCCACCAGCAGGGTGACTAGACAGGGCTATGGCTACACCTTC

v_call: TRBV18
d_call: TRBD2
clone_size: once
j_call: TRBJ2-7
cdr3_aa: CASSPTSGDYEQYF
cdr3_nt: TGTGCCAGCTCCCCGACTAGCGGGGACTACGAGCAGTACTTC

v_call: TRBV7-2
d_call: TRBD1
clone_size: NA
j_call: TRBJ1-6
cdr3_aa: CASSLQGASPLHF
cdr3_nt: TGTGCCAGCAGCTTACAGGGGGCTTCACCCCTCCACTTT

v_call: TRBV11-3
d_call: NA
clone_size: NA
j_call: TRBJ2-2
cdr3_aa: CASSLREANTGELFF
cdr3_nt: TGTGCCAGCAGCTTAAGGGAGGCCAACACCGGGGAGCTGTTTTTT

v_call: TRBV9
d_call: NA
clone_size: NA
j_call: TRBJ1-6
cdr3_aa: CASSATGGVTYNSPLHF
cdr3_nt: TGTGCCAGCAGCGCCACAGGAGGGGTTACCTATAATTCACCCCTCCACTTT

v_call: TRBV7-3
d_call: NA
clone_size: NA
j_call: TRBJ1-1
cdr3_aa: CASSSRLGTEAFF
cdr3_nt: TGTGCCAGCAGCTCGCGGTTGGGCACTGAAGCTTTCTTT

v_call: TRBV28
d_call: NA
clone_size: NA
j_call: TRBJ2-6
cdr3_aa: CASSYGTPSSGANVLTF
cdr3_nt: TGTGCCAGCAGTTACGGGACACCAAGCTCTGGGGCCAACGTCCTGACTTTC